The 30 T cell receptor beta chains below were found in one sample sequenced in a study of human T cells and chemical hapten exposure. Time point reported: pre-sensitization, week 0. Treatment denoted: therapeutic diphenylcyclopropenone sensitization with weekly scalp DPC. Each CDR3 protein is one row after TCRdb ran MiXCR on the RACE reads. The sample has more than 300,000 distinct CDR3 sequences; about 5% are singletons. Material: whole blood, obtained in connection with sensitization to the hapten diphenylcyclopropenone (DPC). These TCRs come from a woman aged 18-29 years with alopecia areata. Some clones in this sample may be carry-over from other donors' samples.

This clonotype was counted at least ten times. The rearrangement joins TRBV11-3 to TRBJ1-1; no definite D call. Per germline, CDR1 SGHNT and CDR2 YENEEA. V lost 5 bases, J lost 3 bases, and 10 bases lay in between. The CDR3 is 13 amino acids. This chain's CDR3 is CASSMTPYTEAFF. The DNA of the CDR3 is TGTGCCAGCAGCATGACGCCTTACACTGAAGCTTTCTTT.

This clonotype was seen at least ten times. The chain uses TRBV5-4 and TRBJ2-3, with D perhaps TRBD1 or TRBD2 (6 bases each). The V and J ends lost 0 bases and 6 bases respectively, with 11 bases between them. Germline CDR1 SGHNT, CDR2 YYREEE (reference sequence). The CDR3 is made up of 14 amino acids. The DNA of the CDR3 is TGTGCCAGCAGCTTGGACAGGGAGGACGATACGCAGTATTTT. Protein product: CASSLDREDDTQYF.

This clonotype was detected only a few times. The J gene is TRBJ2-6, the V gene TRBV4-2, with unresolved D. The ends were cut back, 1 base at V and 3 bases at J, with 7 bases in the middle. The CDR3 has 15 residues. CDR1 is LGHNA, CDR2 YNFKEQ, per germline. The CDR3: CASSQARGGANVLTF. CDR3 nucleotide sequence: TGTGCCAGCAGCCAAGCGCGTGGTGGGGCCAACGTCCTGACTTTC.

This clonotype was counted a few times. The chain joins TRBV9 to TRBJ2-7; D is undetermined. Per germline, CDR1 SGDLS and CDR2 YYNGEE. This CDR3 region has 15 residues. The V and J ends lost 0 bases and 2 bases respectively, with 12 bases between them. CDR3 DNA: TGTGCCAGCAGCGTAGGTGTCGGGTCTACCTACGAGCAGTACTTC. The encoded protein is CASSVGVGSTYEQYF.

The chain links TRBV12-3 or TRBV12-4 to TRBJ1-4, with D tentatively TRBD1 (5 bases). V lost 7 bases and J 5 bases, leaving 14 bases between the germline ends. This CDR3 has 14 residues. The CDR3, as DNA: TGTGCCAGCAAAAGGGACGGTCTAAATGAAAAACTGTTTTTT. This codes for CASKRDGLNEKLFF.

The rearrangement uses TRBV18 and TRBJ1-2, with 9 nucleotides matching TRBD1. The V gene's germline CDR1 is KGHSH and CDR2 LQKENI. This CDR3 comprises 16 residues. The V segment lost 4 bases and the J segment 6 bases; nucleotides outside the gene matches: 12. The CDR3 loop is CASSQGYGQGIHGYTF. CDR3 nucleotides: TGTGCCAGCTCACAGGGATACGGACAGGGGATCCATGGCTACACCTTC.

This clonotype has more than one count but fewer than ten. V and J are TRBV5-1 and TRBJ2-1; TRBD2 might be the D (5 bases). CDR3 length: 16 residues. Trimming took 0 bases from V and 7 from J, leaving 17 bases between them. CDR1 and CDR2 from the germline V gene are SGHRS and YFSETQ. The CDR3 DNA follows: TGCGCCAGCAGCTTGGCAGGCGCGGGCCGCCATAATGAGCAGTTCTTC. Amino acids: CASSLAGAGRHNEQFF.

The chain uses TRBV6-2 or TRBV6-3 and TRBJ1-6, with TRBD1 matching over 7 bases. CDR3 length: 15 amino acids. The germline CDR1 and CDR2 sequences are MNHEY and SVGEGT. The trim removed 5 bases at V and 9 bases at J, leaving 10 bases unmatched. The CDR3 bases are TGTGCCAGCAGTCGTACAGGGGATTTTGGTTCACCCCTCCACTTT. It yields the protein CASSRTGDFGSPLHF.

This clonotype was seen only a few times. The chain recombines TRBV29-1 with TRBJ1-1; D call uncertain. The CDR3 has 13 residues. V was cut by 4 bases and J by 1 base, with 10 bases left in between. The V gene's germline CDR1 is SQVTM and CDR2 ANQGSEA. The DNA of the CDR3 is TGCAGCGTTGTGTTGGGAAGGAACACTGAAGCTTTCTTT. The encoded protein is CSVVLGRNTEAFF.

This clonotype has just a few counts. Here the CDR3 reads CASSLEGGRSYNEQFF. DNA for the CDR3: TGTGCCAGCAGTTTAGAGGGCGGTAGGTCCTACAATGAGCAGTTCTTC. The genes are TRBV27 and TRBJ2-1; tentatively, D is TRBD2 (5 bases). V lost 2 bases and J 1 base, leaving 12 bases between the germline ends. The CDR3 has 16 amino acids. Germline V CDR1 and CDR2: MNHEY, SMNVEV (reference sequence).

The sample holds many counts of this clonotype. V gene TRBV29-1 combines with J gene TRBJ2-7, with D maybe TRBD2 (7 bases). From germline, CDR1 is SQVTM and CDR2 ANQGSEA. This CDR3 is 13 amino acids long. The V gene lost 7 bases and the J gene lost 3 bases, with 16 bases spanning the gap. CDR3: CSALTGGHYEQYF. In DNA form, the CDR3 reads TGCAGCGCTTTAACGGGGGGCCACTACGAGCAGTACTTC.

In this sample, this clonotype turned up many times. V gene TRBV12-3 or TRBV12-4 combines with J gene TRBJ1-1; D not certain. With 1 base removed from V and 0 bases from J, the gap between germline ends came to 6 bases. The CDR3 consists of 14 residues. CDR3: CASSLVGLNTEAFF. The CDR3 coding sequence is TGTGCCAGCAGTTTAGTAGGGCTGAACACTGAAGCTTTCTTT.

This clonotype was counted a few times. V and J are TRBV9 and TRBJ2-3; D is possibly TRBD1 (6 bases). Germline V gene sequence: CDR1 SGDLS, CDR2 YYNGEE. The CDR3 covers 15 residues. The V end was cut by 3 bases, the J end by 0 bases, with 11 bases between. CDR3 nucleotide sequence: TGTGCCAGCAGCGCGGACAGTTTCAGCACAGATACGCAGTATTTT. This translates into CASSADSFSTDTQYF.

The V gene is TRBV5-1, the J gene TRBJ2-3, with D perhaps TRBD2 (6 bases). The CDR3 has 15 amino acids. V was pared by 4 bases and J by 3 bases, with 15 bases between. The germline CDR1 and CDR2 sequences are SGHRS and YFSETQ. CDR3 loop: CASSSLIADTDTQYF. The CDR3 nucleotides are TGCGCCAGCAGCAGTCTGATAGCGGATACAGATACGCAGTATTTT. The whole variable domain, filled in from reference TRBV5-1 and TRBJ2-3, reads KAGVTQTPRYLIKTRGQQVTLSCSPISGHRSVSWYQQTPGQGLQFLFEYFSETQRNKGNFPGRFSGRQFSNSRSEMNVSTLELGDSALYLCASSSLIADTDTQYFGPGTRLTVL.

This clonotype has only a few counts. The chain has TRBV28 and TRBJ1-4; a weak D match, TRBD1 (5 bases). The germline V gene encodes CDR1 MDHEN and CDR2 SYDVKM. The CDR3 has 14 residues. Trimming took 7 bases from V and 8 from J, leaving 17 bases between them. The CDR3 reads CASTTGGIGEKLFF. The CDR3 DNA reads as TGTGCCAGCACAACAGGAGGGATCGGCGAAAAACTGTTTTTT.

In DNA form, the CDR3 reads TGTGCCAGCAGTTTCAGACGGACAAACACTGAAGCTTTCTTT. Its translation is CASSFRRTNTEAFF. The chain employs TRBV27 and TRBJ1-1, with D tentatively TRBD1 (5 bases). The V end lost 3 bases, the J end lost 2 bases, and 10 bases lay between the germline ends. The CDR3 runs 14 residues. Germline V lookup: CDR1 MNHEY, CDR2 SMNVEV (reference sequence).

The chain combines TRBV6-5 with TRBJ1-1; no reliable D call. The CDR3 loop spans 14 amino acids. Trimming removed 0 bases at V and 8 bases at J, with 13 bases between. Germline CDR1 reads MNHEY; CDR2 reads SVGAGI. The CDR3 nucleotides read TGTGCCAGCAGTTACTCTGAAGTGGCCCGGGAAGCTTTCTTT. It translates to CASSYSEVAREAFF.

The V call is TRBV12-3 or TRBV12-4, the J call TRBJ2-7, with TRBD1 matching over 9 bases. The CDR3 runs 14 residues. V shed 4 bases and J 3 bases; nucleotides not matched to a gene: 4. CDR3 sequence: CASSYPGQGYEQYF. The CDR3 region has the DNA TGTGCCAGCAGTTACCCGGGACAGGGCTACGAGCAGTACTTC.

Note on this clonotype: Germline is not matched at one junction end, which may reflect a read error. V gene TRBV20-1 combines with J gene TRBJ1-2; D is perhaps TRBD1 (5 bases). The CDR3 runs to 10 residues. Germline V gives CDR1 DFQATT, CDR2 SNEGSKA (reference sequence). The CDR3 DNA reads TGCAGTGCTAGTAAGCAGGGCTCCACCTTC. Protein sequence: CSASKQGSTF.

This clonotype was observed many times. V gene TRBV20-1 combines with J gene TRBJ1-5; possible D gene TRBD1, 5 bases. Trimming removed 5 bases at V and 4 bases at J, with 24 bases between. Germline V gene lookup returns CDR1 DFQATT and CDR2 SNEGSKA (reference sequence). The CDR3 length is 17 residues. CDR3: CSAPQGGVPGSNQPQHF. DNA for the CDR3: TGCAGTGCTCCCCAAGGAGGAGTACCAGGGTCGAATCAGCCCCAGCATTTT.

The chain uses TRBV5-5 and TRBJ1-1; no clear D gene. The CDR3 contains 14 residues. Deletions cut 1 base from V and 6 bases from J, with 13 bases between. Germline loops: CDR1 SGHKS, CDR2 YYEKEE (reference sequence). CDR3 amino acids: CASSLFGFYAEAFF. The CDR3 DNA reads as TGTGCCAGCAGCTTGTTTGGGTTTTACGCTGAAGCTTTCTTT.

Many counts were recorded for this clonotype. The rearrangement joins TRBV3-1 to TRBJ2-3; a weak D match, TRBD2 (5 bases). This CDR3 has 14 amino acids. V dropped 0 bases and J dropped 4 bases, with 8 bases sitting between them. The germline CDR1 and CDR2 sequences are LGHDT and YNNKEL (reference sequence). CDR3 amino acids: CASSQEGSADTQYF. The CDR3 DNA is TGTGCCAGCAGCCAAGAAGGGAGTGCAGATACGCAGTATTTT.

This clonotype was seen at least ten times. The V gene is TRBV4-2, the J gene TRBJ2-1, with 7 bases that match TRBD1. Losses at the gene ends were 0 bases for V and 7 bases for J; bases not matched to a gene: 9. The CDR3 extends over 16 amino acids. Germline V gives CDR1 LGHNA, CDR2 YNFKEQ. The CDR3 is CASSQDVGAGGNEQFF. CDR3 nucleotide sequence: TGTGCCAGCAGCCAAGATGTCGGGGCAGGGGGAAATGAGCAGTTCTTC.

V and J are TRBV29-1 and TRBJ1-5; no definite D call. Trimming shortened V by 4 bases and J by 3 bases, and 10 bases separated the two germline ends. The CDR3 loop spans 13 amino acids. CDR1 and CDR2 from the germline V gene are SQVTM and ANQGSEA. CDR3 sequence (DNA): TGCAGCGTTGGGGTAGGACTCAATCAGCCCCAGCATTTT. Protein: CSVGVGLNQPQHF. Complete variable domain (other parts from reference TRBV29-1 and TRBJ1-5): SAVISQKPSRDICQRGTSLTIQCQVDSQVTMMFWYRQQPGQSLTLIATANQGSEATYESGFVIDKFPISRPNLTFSTLTVSNMSPEDSSIYLCSVGVGLNQPQHFGDGTRLSIL.

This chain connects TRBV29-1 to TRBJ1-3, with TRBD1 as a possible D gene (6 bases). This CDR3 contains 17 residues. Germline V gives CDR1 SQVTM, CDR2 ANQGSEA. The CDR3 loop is CRVTKPSGDHSGNTIYF. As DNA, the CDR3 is TGCAGAGTAACCAAACCTTCAGGGGATCACTCTGGAAACACCATATATTTT.

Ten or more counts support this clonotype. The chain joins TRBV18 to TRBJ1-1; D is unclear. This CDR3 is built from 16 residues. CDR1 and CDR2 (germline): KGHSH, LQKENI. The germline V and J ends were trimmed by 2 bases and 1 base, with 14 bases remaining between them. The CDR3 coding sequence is TGTGCCAGCTCACCAGTGGCAGCTCTTCGGAACACTGAAGCTTTCTTT. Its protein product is CASSPVAALRNTEAFF.

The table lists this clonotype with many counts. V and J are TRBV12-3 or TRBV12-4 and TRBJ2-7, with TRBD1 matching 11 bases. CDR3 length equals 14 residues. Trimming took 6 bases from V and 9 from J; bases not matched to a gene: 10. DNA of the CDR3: TGTGCCAGCAGCCTCCGGGACAGGGGGGGACGGCAGTACTTC. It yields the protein CASSLRDRGGRQYF.

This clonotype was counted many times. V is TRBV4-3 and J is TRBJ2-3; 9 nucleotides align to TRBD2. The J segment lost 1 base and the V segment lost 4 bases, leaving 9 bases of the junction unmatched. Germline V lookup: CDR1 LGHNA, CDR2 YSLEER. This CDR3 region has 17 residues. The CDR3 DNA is TGCGCCAGCAGCCGGCTAATAGCGGGGGACGGCACAGATACGCAGTATTTT. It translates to CASSRLIAGDGTDTQYF.

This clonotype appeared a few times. The CDR3 region has the DNA TGCGCCAGCAGCTCGACGACTAGGACTAGCGGGGGGGAGACCCAGTACTTC. Translating gives CASSSTTRTSGGETQYF. The J gene is TRBJ2-5, the V gene TRBV5-1, with 14 bases matching TRBD2. The CDR3 length is 17 residues. Germline CDR1 and CDR2: SGHRS and YFSETQ. With V trimmed by 3 bases and J by 5 bases, 9 bases remained unmatched.

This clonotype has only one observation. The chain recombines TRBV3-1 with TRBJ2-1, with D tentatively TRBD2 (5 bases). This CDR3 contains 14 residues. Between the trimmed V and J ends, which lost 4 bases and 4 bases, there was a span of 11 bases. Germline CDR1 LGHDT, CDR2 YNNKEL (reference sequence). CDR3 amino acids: CASSLPGTYNEQFF. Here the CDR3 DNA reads TGTGCCAGCAGCCTGCCGGGAACTTACAATGAGCAGTTCTTC.